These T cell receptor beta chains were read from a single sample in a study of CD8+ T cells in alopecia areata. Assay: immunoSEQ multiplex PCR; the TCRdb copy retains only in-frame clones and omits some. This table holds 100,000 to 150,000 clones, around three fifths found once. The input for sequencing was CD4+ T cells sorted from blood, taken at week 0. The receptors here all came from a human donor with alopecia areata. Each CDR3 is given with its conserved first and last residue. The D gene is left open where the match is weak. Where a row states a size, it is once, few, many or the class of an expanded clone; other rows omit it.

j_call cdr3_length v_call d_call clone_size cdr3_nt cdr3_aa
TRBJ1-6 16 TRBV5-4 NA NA TGTGCCAGCAGCTATAGAGGACAGAGCTATAATTCACCCCTCCACTTT CASSYRGQSYNSPLHF
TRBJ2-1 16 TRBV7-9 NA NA TGTGCCAGCAGCTTATCGCTTCAGGCCTCCTACAATGAGCAGTTCTTC CASSLSLQASYNEQFF
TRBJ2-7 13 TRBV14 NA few TGTGCCAGCAGCCAAGACCCCTGGGGTGAGCAGTACTTC CASSQDPWGEQYF
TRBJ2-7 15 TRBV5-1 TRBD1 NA TGCGCCAGCAGCTTGGGAGGGACAGGGAATTACGAGCAGTACTTC CASSLGGTGNYEQYF
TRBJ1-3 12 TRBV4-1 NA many TGCGCCAGCAGCCAAGATGGAAACACCATATATTTT CASSQDGNTIYF
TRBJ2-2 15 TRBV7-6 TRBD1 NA TGTGCCAGCAGCTTGGACAGGGGGCCGAGCGGGGAGCTGTTTTTT CASSLDRGPSGELFF
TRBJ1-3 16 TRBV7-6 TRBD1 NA TGTGCCAGCACTGAGGTGACAGGGGTGTCTGGAAACACCATATATTTT CASTEVTGVSGNTIYF
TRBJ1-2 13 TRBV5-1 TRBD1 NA TGCGCCAGCAGCTGGGGACAGGACTCTGGCTACACCTTC CASSWGQDSGYTF
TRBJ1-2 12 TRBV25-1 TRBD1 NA TGTGCCAGCACCGCGGGGACAGATGGCTACACCTTC CASTAGTDGYTF
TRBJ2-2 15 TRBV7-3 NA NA TGTGCCAGCAGCCCGCAGGGACAGAACACCGGGGAGCTGTTTTTT CASSPQGQNTGELFF
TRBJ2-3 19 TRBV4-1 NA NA TGCGCCAGCAGCCGGAAGCTGGGGATTAGCGGAGTAAGCACAGATACGCAGTATTTT CASSRKLGISGVSTDTQYF
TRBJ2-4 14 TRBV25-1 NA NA TGTGCCAGCAGTGAACCGGGGGCCAAAAACATTCAGTACTTC CASSEPGAKNIQYF
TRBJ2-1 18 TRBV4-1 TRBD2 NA TGCGCCAGCAGCCAGGAACCCCTGGGGCTAGCGGGAGGCTATGAGCAGTTCTTC CASSQEPLGLAGGYEQFF
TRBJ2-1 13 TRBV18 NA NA TGTGCCAGCTCACCGCCCTCGTTCAATGAGCAGTTCTTC CASSPPSFNEQFF
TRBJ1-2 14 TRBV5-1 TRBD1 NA TGCGCCAGCAGCTTGGGACAGGGGGCAACCAAGCTCGCCTTC CASSLGQGATKLAF
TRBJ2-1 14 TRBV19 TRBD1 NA TGTGCCACCCAGGGGGAATCCCTTTACAATGAGCAGTTCTTC CATQGESLYNEQFF
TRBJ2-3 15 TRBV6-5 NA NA TGTGCCAGTCACGAAAGGCCAGCACCCACAGATACGCAGTATTTT CASHERPAPTDTQYF
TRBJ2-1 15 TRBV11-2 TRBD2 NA TGTGCCAGCAGCTTAACTAGCGGGGGGGCGAATGAGCAGTTCTTC CASSLTSGGANEQFF
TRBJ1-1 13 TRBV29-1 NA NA TGCAGCGTTGTAGTAGCTAGGGGGACTGAAGCTTTCTTT CSVVVARGTEAFF
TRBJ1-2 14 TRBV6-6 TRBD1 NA TGTGCCAGCAGACAGACAGGGAAGGGCGATGGCTACACCTTC CASRQTGKGDGYTF
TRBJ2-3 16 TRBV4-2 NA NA TGTGCCAGCAGCCAGGAGCGGACCCCGGGCACAGATACGCAGTATTTT CASSQERTPGTDTQYF
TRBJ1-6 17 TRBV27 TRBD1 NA TGTGCCAGCAGTAGAAGATTCACGGGACAGGGGAATTCACCCCTCCACTTT CASSRRFTGQGNSPLHF
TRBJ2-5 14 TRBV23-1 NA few TGCGCCAGCAGTCGGGGCACCCTCCAAGAGACCCAGTACTTC CASSRGTLQETQYF
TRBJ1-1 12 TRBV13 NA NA TGTGCCAGCACCCTGTGGAACACTGAAGCTTTCTTT CASTLWNTEAFF
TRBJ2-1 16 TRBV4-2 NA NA TGTGCCAGCAGTCCCGGTGGGGGGAGCCGCTACAATGAGCAGTTCTTC CASSPGGGSRYNEQFF
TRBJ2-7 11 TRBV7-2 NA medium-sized TGTGCCAGCAGCTCTTACTACGAGCAGTACTTC CASSSYYEQYF
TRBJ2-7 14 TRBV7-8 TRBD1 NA TGTGCCAGCAGCTTAGGCCAGGGGGCCTACGAGCAGTACTTC CASSLGQGAYEQYF
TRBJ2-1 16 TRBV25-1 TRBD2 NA TGTGCCAGCAGTGACTCTAGCGGGGGGGCCTGGAATGAGCAGTTCTTC CASSDSSGGAWNEQFF
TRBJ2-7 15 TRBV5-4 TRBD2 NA TGTGCCAGCAGCCCGGGGGGGGCGGGGCCCTACGAGCAGTACTTC CASSPGGAGPYEQYF
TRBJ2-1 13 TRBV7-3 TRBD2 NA TGTGCCAGCAGCTCTACGACTAGCGGAGAGCAGTTCTTC CASSSTTSGEQFF
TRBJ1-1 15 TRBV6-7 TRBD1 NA TGTGCCAGCAGTTACTCGGGACAGGGGAACACTGAAGCTTTCTTT CASSYSGQGNTEAFF